This T cell receptor beta chain appears in the sequencing data of a study of T cell changes during pregnancy in multiple sclerosis. V shed 3 bases, J shed 3 bases, and the junction held 3 bases outside the gene matches. CDR1 is SGHKS, CDR2 YYEKEE, per germline (reference sequence). The CDR3 spans 14 residues. Repertoires were generated with immunoSEQ multiplex PCR, while TCRdb's copy carries only in-frame clones and drops some. Here the sample spans tens of thousands of clones, 85% to 95% being singletons. The input for sequencing was peripheral blood, taken in the third trimester of pregnancy. The TCR originated in a female donor in good health, enrolled as a control in a pregnancy study. The genes are TRBV5-5 and TRBJ2-7; 10 bases match TRBD1. As DNA, the CDR3 is TGTGCCAGCAGCTGGGGACAGGGGTTCTACGAGCAGTACTTC. Translated, it gives CASSWGQGFYEQYF.